The clone carrying this T cell receptor beta chain was detected a few times. This table comes from immunoSEQ multiplex PCR, and its TCRdb copy is limited to in-frame clones, with some not included. Of around 120,000 clones listed, approximately 83% are singletons. These data originate in a study of T cell responses to AZD1222 COVID-19 vaccine. Per the germline V gene, CDR1 is MNHNY and CDR2 is SVGAGI (reference sequence). This CDR3 is built from 14 residues. The V and J ends lost 5 bases and 8 bases, in that order; junction bases with no gene match: 5. The sequence was obtained from an adult in good health. This material consisted of peripheral blood, taken on day 0 of MenACWY control vaccination. The rearrangement links TRBV6-6 to TRBJ1-6, with 8 bases identical to TRBD1. CDR3 coding DNA: TGTGCCAGCAGTCCGGGACAGGTTTATTCACCCCTCCACTTT. Protein sequence: CASSPGQVYSPLHF.